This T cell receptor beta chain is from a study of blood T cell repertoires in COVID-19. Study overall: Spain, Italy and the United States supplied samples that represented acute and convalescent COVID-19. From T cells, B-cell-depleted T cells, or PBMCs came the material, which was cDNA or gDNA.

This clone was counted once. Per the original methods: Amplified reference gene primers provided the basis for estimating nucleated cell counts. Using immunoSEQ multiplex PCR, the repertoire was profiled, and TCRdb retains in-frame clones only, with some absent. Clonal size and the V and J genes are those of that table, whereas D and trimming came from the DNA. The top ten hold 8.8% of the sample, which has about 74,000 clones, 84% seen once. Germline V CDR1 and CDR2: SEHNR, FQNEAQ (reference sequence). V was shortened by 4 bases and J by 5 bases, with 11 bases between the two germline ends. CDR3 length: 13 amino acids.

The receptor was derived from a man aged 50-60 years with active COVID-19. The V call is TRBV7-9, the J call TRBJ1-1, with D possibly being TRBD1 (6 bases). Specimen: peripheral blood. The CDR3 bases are TGTGCCAGCAGCTGGGCGAGGGGGACTGAAGCTTTCTTT. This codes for CASSWARGTEAFF.